The 14 T cell receptor beta chains given below trace back to one sample, sequenced in a study of PD-L1 blockade in urothelial cancer. Only in-frame clones appear in the TCRdb table, and some are missing; sequencing was by immunoSEQ multiplex PCR. Of 95,000 to 100,000 clones listed, around 87% are singletons. Time point defined: pretreatment peripheral blood. The sample consisted of PBMCs, taken around atezolizumab (anti-PD-L1) treatment. The receptors shown here come from a man in his fifties or sixties with urothelial cancer.

This rearrangement joins TRBV5-1 to TRBJ2-7, with D possibly matching TRBD2 (6 bases). This CDR3 has 15 amino acids. The V and J ends lost 0 bases and 3 bases respectively, with 13 bases between them. Germline V lookup: CDR1 SGHRS, CDR2 YFSETQ. The CDR3 DNA follows: TGCGCCAGCAGCTTGGTAGGGGACTTAGACTACGAGCAGTACTTC. It is translated as CASSLVGDLDYEQYF.

CDR3 sequence (DNA): TGTGCCAGCAGTTATGGTGGACAGGGGTACTATGGCTACACCTTC. Encoded protein: CASSYGGQGYYGYTF. The rearrangement links TRBV6-5 to TRBJ1-2; TRBD1 matches 9 bases. CDR1 and CDR2 (germline): MNHEY, SVGAGI. The CDR3 consists of 15 residues. V shed 3 bases and J 3 bases; nucleotides not matched to a gene: 5.

The genes are TRBV7-6 and TRBJ2-1; D unresolved. V lost 1 base, J lost 4 bases, and 5 bases lay in between. Germline assignment: CDR1 SGHVS and CDR2 FNYEAQ. The CDR3 totals 13 residues. The CDR3 DNA follows: TGTGCCAGCAGCTTAGTGAGTTACAATGAGCAGTTCTTC. This encodes CASSLVSYNEQFF.

V is TRBV15 and J is TRBJ1-4; D is unclear. CDR1 LNHNV and CDR2 YYDKDF come from the germline V gene (reference sequence). The CDR3 contains 17 residues. The germline V and J ends were trimmed by 7 bases and 4 bases, with 22 bases remaining between them. In DNA, the CDR3 is TGTGCCACCATCCCTTCTGGCCGAGAGGCCCATAATGAAAAACTGTTTTTT. It translates to CATIPSGREAHNEKLFF. The complete variable domain, with remaining parts taken from reference TRBV15 and TRBJ1-4, reads DAMVIQNPRYQVTQFGKPVTLSCSQTLNHNVMYWYQQKSSQAPKLLFHYYDKDFNNEADTPDNFQSRRPNTSFCFLDIRSPGLGDTAMYLCATIPSGREAHNEKLFFGSGTQLSVL.

This clone appeared a single time. J is TRBJ2-1 and V is TRBV9, with a tentative D call TRBD1 (5 bases). V dropped 1 base and J dropped 6 bases, with 14 bases sitting between them. The CDR3 runs to 15 residues. CDR1 and CDR2 (germline): SGDLS, YYNGEE. CDR3: CASSVQGFMGNEQFF. In nucleotides, the CDR3 is TGTGCCAGCAGCGTACAGGGTTTCATGGGCAATGAGCAGTTCTTC.

The rearrangement links TRBV28 to TRBJ2-2, with D maybe TRBD2 (6 bases). Trimming took 6 bases from V and 2 from J, leaving 13 bases between them. The CDR3 runs 15 residues. CDR1 and CDR2 from the germline V gene are MDHEN and SYDVKM. As DNA, the CDR3 is TGTGCCAGCAGCCCGGGGGTTGAAAACACCGGGGAGCTGTTTTTT. It yields the protein CASSPGVENTGELFF. Using reference TRBV28 and TRBJ2-2 for the parts outside the CDR3, the full variable domain is DVKVTQSSRYLVKRTGEKVFLECVQDMDHENMFWYRQDPGLGLRLIYFSYDVKMKEKGDIPEGYSVSREKKERFSLILESASTNQTSMYLCASSPGVENTGELFFGEGSRLTVL.

The CDR3 DNA sequence: TGTGCCAGTAGTATAGTTGGTAGCGGGAGCGATGAGCAGTTCTTC. Protein sequence: CASSIVGSGSDEQFF. This sequence joins TRBV19 and TRBJ2-1; 9 nucleotides align to TRBD2. V shed 1 base and J 8 bases; nucleotides not matched to a gene: 6. The CDR3 totals 15 residues. Germline CDR1 and CDR2: LNHDA and SQIVND (reference sequence).

The CDR3 protein is CASSGTGTGFNYGYTF. The CDR3 coding sequence is TGTGCCAGCAGCGGAACCGGGACAGGTTTCAACTATGGCTACACCTTC. The chain links TRBV5-4 to TRBJ1-2; 8 nucleotides align to TRBD1. Germline CDR1 SGHNT, CDR2 YYREEE (reference sequence). The trim removed 4 bases at V and 2 bases at J, leaving 10 bases unmatched. This CDR3 spans 16 amino acids.

The genes are TRBV6-5 and TRBJ2-7; TRBD1 might be the D (5 bases). Germline CDR1 MNHEY, CDR2 SVGAGI. Trimming pared 0 bases from V and 3 bases from J, leaving 15 bases between. The CDR3 spans 16 residues. CDR3 amino acids: CASSYSDPGQGYEQYF. DNA of the CDR3: TGTGCCAGCAGTTACTCGGACCCCGGGCAGGGCTACGAGCAGTACTTC.

The chain employs TRBV11-2 and TRBJ2-3; D may be TRBD1 (6 bases). V lost 5 bases to trimming and J lost 1 base, with 13 bases between them. The CDR3 totals 15 residues. CDR1 and CDR2 (germline): SGHAT, FQNNGV. The DNA for the CDR3 is TGTGCCAGCAGCCCCGGACAGAGAGGCACAGATACGCAGTATTTT. This codes for CASSPGQRGTDTQYF.

The genes are TRBV29-1 and TRBJ1-4; unclear D gene. Germline V gives CDR1 SQVTM, CDR2 ANQGSEA. The CDR3 runs 13 residues. V lost 5 bases and J lost 4, with 11 bases in between. CDR3 sequence: CSVPGPFNEKLFF. DNA of the CDR3: TGCAGCGTTCCGGGTCCCTTTAATGAAAAACTGTTTTTT.

The rearrangement joins TRBV28 to TRBJ2-7, with 11 bases lining up with TRBD2. The ends lost 5 bases at V and 6 bases at J; junction bases unmatched: 9. CDR3 size: 15 residues. In germline, CDR1 is MDHEN, CDR2 SYDVKM. CDR3 in DNA: TGTGCCAGCAGTGGGCTAGCGGGAGGTCGGGGCGAGCAGTACTTC. It codes for CASSGLAGGRGEQYF.

The J gene is TRBJ1-1, the V gene TRBV19; tentative D call: TRBD1 (5 bases). V was shortened by 6 bases and J by 0 bases, with 8 bases between the two germline ends. This CDR3 is 13 amino acids long. Germline assignment: CDR1 LNHDA and CDR2 SQIVND (reference sequence). This CDR3 reads CASSQGLNTEAFF. The CDR3 DNA is TGTGCCAGTAGCCAGGGCCTGAACACTGAAGCTTTCTTT.

The rearrangement links TRBV18 to TRBJ1-1; tentatively, D is TRBD1 (5 bases). The CDR3 consists of 14 residues. The germline gives CDR1 KGHSH, CDR2 LQKENI. V lost 1 base, J lost 5 bases, and 11 bases lay in between. For the CDR3, the DNA is TGTGCCAGCTCACCACTGGGGCGGGGGACTGAAGCTTTCTTT. As protein: CASSPLGRGTEAFF.